The 9 T cell receptor beta chains below come from one sample, sequenced in a study of brain T cells in children with intractable seizures. Profiled with immunoSEQ multiplex PCR; TCRdb holds only in-frame clones, not every one. There are 340,000 or so clones in the sample; over 90% occur only once, and 5.7% lies in the top ten. Time point meaning: blood from clinic visit 5 months post-surgery; TSC patient then seizure free. This material consisted of peripheral blood, taken roughly 5 months after surgery. These receptors were taken from a boy under three years old with tuberous sclerosis and intractable seizures.

The V and J genes are TRBV6-6 and TRBJ1-3; the match to TRBD1 covers 9 bases. CDR3 length equals 14 residues. The V segment lost 7 bases and the J segment 8 bases; nucleotides outside the gene matches: 9. Germline V gene lookup returns CDR1 MNHNY and CDR2 SVGAGI (reference sequence). CDR3 coding DNA: TGTGCCAGCATCCTCCGGGACAGGGAAGACACCATATATTTT. Amino acids: CASILRDREDTIYF.

This chain uses TRBV4-2 with TRBJ1-2, with 7 bases that match TRBD1. Germline CDR1 LGHNA, CDR2 YNFKEQ. The CDR3 extends over 15 amino acids. The junction had 9 bases not matched to a gene; V was cut back by 4 bases and J by 4 bases. The CDR3 protein is CASSLTGTVTYGYTF. CDR3 coding DNA: TGTGCCAGCAGCCTAACCGGGACAGTCACCTATGGCTACACCTTC.

J is TRBJ2-1 and V is TRBV27; 7 bases are a match to TRBD2. This CDR3 region has 14 residues. The J segment lost 8 bases and the V segment lost 2 bases, leaving 6 bases of the junction unmatched. Germline V gene sequence: CDR1 MNHEY, CDR2 SMNVEV (reference sequence). CDR3 DNA sequence: TGTGCCAGCAGTTTAGGGGGGGGTTTCGATGAGCAGTTCTTC. Its translation: CASSLGGGFDEQFF.

This rearrangement joins TRBV5-1 to TRBJ2-3; 14 nucleotides agree with TRBD2. This CDR3 contains 16 residues. Germline V gene sequence: CDR1 SGHRS, CDR2 YFSETQ. With 3 bases clipped from V and 5 bases from J, the junction kept 5 bases outside the gene matches. DNA for the CDR3: TGCGCCAGCAGCTCGGGACTAGCGGGAGATATAGATACGCAGTATTTT. Protein: CASSSGLAGDIDTQYF.

This clone was recorded a few times. The V and J genes are TRBV7-2 and TRBJ2-1; TRBD2 is a possible D gene (5 bases). This CDR3 spans 15 amino acids. Trimming stripped 4 bases from V and 6 bases from J, with 16 bases between. Germline values: CDR1 SGHTA, CDR2 FQGNSA. The chain's CDR3 is CASSYVATRGNEQFF. The CDR3 DNA is TGTGCCAGCAGCTACGTAGCGACACGAGGCAATGAGCAGTTCTTC.

The rearrangement uses TRBV19 and TRBJ2-1, with 12 nucleotides matching TRBD2. Trimming removed 7 bases from V and 8 bases from J; junction bases left unmatched: 6. The CDR3 has 14 residues. Germline CDR1 and CDR2: LNHDA and SQIVND (reference sequence). The CDR3 is CASNPSGGADEQFF. CDR3 DNA sequence: TGTGCCAGTAACCCTAGCGGGGGGGCCGATGAGCAGTTCTTC.

The chain uses TRBV19 and TRBJ2-3, with D possibly TRBD2 on 6 matching bases. The CDR3 has 14 amino acids. Germline V CDR1 and CDR2: LNHDA, SQIVND (reference sequence). The V end was cut by 5 bases, the J end by 4 bases, with 13 bases between. The CDR3 sequence: CASSFSTGADTQYF. CDR3 in DNA: TGTGCCAGTAGTTTCTCCACGGGAGCAGATACGCAGTATTTT.

The V gene is TRBV13, the J gene TRBJ1-1; D not certain. The CDR3 contains 14 residues. V was trimmed by 5 bases and J by 3 bases, leaving 13 bases between them. Germline CDR1 and CDR2: PRHDT and FYEKMQ (reference sequence). CDR3 sequence reads: CASSIGNSYTEAFF. CDR3 coding DNA: TGTGCCAGCAGCATTGGGAACAGCTACACTGAAGCTTTCTTT.

J is TRBJ2-1 and V is TRBV9; the D gene could be TRBD1 or TRBD2 (5 bases each). Germline V gene lookup returns CDR1 SGDLS and CDR2 YYNGEE. This CDR3 region has 14 residues. Trimming took 3 bases from V and 6 from J, leaving 13 bases between them. In nucleotides, the CDR3 is TGTGCCAGCAGCGCCCAGGGAGTCGTCAATGAGCAGTTCTTC. Translation: CASSAQGVVNEQFF.